This T cell receptor beta chain comes out of a study of blood T cell repertoires in COVID-19. About the research overall: Some COVID-19 samples were acute and others convalescent; all came from the United States, Italy and Spain. PBMCs, B-cell-depleted T cells, or T cells provided the cDNA or gDNA that made up the material.

Original analysis: Nucleated cell counts were estimated from reference gene primer amplification. Clones were read by immunoSEQ multiplex PCR, and TCRdb kept only the in-frame ones, dropping some. V and J calls plus clone size are reproduced from that table; the DNA served to infer D and trimming. The sample records 200,000 to 250,000 clones, about 88% being singletons. The CDR3 is made up of 13 amino acids. V lost 3 bases, J lost 2 bases, and 8 bases lay in between. Germline loops: CDR1 MNHEY, CDR2 SMNVEV (reference sequence). Sequencing used peripheral blood. The origin of this receptor is a man aged 50-60 years who had recovered from COVID-19. This chain uses TRBV27 with TRBJ2-7; D possibly corresponds to TRBD1 (5 bases). The CDR3 reads CASSFAGTYEQYF. The CDR3 nucleotides read TGTGCCAGCAGTTTCGCAGGGACCTACGAGCAGTACTTC.